This TCR beta chain was sequenced during a study of cytomegalovirus exposure and HLA in healthy donors. Study-wide results and limits: TCR beta chain V- and J-gene trimming was linked, in a later analysis, to a missense variant in DCLRE1C. Sequencing had likely introduced a cluster of highly shared sequence variants as an artifact.

There are a few counts of this clone. What it binds is unknown. The PCR employed 60 Vbeta primers together with 13 Jbeta primers. Measured with immunoSEQ multiplex PCR; TCRdb has only the in-frame clones, and not every one. The sample shows approximately 110,000 clones, around 75% of them seen only once. At the time of sampling, donors were nominally healthy, though unrecorded immune exposures were likely. The sample was PBMCs. The sequence came from a man aged 30 to 45 in good health and CMV-seronegative.

The CDR3 DNA is TGTGCCAGCAGTGAAGGGACAGGGAATCCCGAGCAGTACTTC. This translates into CASSEGTGNPEQYF. The chain uses TRBV6-1 and TRBJ2-7, with 8 bases matching TRBD1. CDR1 MNHNS and CDR2 SASEGT come from the germline V gene. The CDR3 has 14 amino acids. Germline trimming cut 1 base from V and 6 bases from J; bases unmatched to any gene: 5.